The subject of this entry is one T cell receptor beta chain. The antigen is not known. This specimen belongs to a study of human T cells and chemical hapten exposure. This sample's time point: pre-sensitization, week 0. Treatment noted: therapeutic diphenylcyclopropenone sensitization with weekly scalp DPC. Unfractionated whole blood yielded the extracted total RNA. Study-wide points: Expanded TCR sets contained significantly more large CDR3 similarity clusters than controls.

In the original workflow: A per-sample median of around 100,000 TCRs was observed, with a range of roughly 20,000 to 690,600. TCRdb independently ran MiXCR on the RACE reads; one entry per CDR3 protein. None of the V and J calls come from the authors' own analysis; TCRdb made them. The sample has tens of thousands of distinct CDR3 sequences, 9.5% to 10% seen once. The sequencing here drew on whole blood, taken in connection with sensitization to the hapten diphenylcyclopropenone (DPC). The source is a man aged 35-49 years with alopecia areata. Some clones in this sample may be carry-over from other donors' samples.

CDR3 region: CASSPSYEQYF. The CDR3 DNA follows: TGTGCCAGCAGTCCGTCCTACGAGCAGTACTTC. This chain connects TRBV6-2 or TRBV6-3 to TRBJ2-7; D not resolved. Deletions cut 5 bases from V and 1 base from J, with 3 bases between. Germline CDR1 is MNHEY and CDR2 is SVGEGT. CDR3 size: 11 residues.